This is a list of T cell receptor beta chains from one sample in a study of blood T cells in healthy people across ages. TCRdb used MiXCR to reprocess the 5' RACE reads, holding one entry per CDR3 protein. The table has 700,000 to 900,000 distinct CDR3 sequences, about a quarter seen once. These data were likewise used in another study, on T cells of mothers and their children.

Sequencing input: blood. These TCRs come from a boy aged 10-17 years in good health. CDR3s include the opening cysteine and the closing phenylalanine or tryptophan. Fields, in order: CDR3 protein, CDR3 DNA, D gene, clone size, V gene, CDR3 length, J gene. A D gene is named only where the DNA matches it firmly. Expanded clones are given a class, and other clones once, few, many or no size at all.

CDR3 protein: CASGGVYNEQFF
CDR3 DNA: TGTGCCAGCGGAGGGGTCTACAATGAGCAGTTCTTC
D gene: .
clone size: .
V gene: TRBV6-6
CDR3 length: 12
J gene: TRBJ2-1

CDR3 protein: CASSTGTAFSEAFF
CDR3 DNA: TGCGCCAGCAGTACTGGGACAGCGTTCAGTGAAGCTTTCTTT
D gene: TRBD1
clone size: few
V gene: TRBV10-2
CDR3 length: 14
J gene: TRBJ1-1

CDR3 protein: CAWSRGTGGGEQYF
CDR3 DNA: TGTGCCTGGAGCCGCGGGACAGGGGGCGGCGAGCAGTACTTC
D gene: TRBD1
clone size: .
V gene: TRBV30
CDR3 length: 14
J gene: TRBJ2-7

CDR3 protein: CASSSFLAGEETQYF
CDR3 DNA: TGTGCCAGCAGCTCATTTCTAGCGGGGGAGGAGACCCAGTACTTC
D gene: TRBD2
clone size: once
V gene: TRBV27
CDR3 length: 15
J gene: TRBJ2-5

CDR3 protein: CASSQLLDVTYEQYF
CDR3 DNA: TGCGCCAGCAGCCAACTCTTGGACGTAACCTACGAGCAGTACTTC
D gene: .
clone size: few
V gene: TRBV4-1
CDR3 length: 15
J gene: TRBJ2-7

CDR3 protein: CASSFPGANTQYF
CDR3 DNA: TGCGCCAGCAGCTTCCCAGGGGCAAATACGCAGTATTTT
D gene: .
clone size: .
V gene: TRBV5-1
CDR3 length: 13
J gene: TRBJ2-3

CDR3 protein: CASSSPHIGNEQFF
CDR3 DNA: TGTGCCAGCAGCTCCCCACATATAGGCAATGAGCAGTTCTTC
D gene: .
clone size: .
V gene: TRBV5-5
CDR3 length: 14
J gene: TRBJ2-1

CDR3 protein: CSSDGGLRTDTQYF
CDR3 DNA: TGCAGCTCCGACGGGGGACTCCGAACAGATACGCAGTATTTT
D gene: .
clone size: many
V gene: TRBV29-1
CDR3 length: 14
J gene: TRBJ2-3

CDR3 protein: CSARSMAGGWKTQYF
CDR3 DNA: TGCAGTGCTAGATCCATGGCAGGGGGCTGGAAGACCCAGTACTTC
D gene: TRBD1
clone size: few
V gene: TRBV20-1
CDR3 length: 15
J gene: TRBJ2-5

CDR3 protein: CASSLTDLFGGNTIYF
CDR3 DNA: TGTGCCAGCAGCTTAACGGACCTCTTTGGTGGAAACACCATATATTTT
D gene: .
clone size: .
V gene: TRBV11-2
CDR3 length: 16
J gene: TRBJ1-3

CDR3 protein: CSAGQRGVFETQYF
CDR3 DNA: TGCAGCGCCGGGCAGAGGGGGGTGTTTGAGACCCAGTACTTC
D gene: .
clone size: .
V gene: TRBV29-1
CDR3 length: 14
J gene: TRBJ2-5

CDR3 protein: CASGGGLAGGQGEQFF
CDR3 DNA: TGCGCCAGCGGCGGTGGACTAGCGGGGGGGCAGGGTGAGCAGTTCTTC
D gene: TRBD2
clone size: .
V gene: TRBV5-1
CDR3 length: 16
J gene: TRBJ2-1

CDR3 protein: CASSVGGTNSYEQYF
CDR3 DNA: TGTGCCAGCAGCGTAGGAGGGACTAACTCCTACGAGCAGTACTTC
D gene: TRBD2
clone size: many
V gene: TRBV9
CDR3 length: 15
J gene: TRBJ2-7

CDR3 protein: CASSYWDQETQYF
CDR3 DNA: TGTGCCAGCAGTTACTGGGACCAAGAGACCCAGTACTTC
D gene: .
clone size: few
V gene: TRBV6-6
CDR3 length: 13
J gene: TRBJ2-5

CDR3 protein: CASSEGYRGNGDTQYF
CDR3 DNA: TGTGCCAGCAGTGAAGGTTACAGGGGTAACGGAGATACGCAGTATTTT
D gene: TRBD1
clone size: .
V gene: TRBV2
CDR3 length: 16
J gene: TRBJ2-3

CDR3 protein: CASSQDKGLEAFF
CDR3 DNA: TGTGCCAGCAGCCAAGACAAGGGCTTGGAGGCTTTCTTT
D gene: .
clone size: few
V gene: TRBV3-1
CDR3 length: 13
J gene: TRBJ1-1